This TCR beta chain was documented in a study of control samples from healthy donors and cancer patients. The protocol was immunoSEQ multiplex PCR, while the TCRdb copy is restricted to in-frame clones and leaves out a portion. Counted here are approximately 20,000 clones, about 82% occurring once; the ten biggest clones make up around 10%. This clone was detected only a few times. V trimming: 5 bases; J trimming: 1 base; junction bases outside the gene matches: 9. The CDR3 covers 16 residues. Germline lookup yields CDR1 SEHNR and CDR2 FQNEAQ (reference sequence). The sequencing input was PBMCs. The source is an older woman with colorectal cancer. The rearrangement links TRBV7-9 to TRBJ2-3; 7 positions agree with TRBD1. This chain's CDR3 is CASSPEGQHGTDTQYF. The CDR3 DNA is TGTGCCAGCAGCCCAGAGGGACAGCACGGCACAGATACGCAGTATTTT.